Each of the 8 T cell receptor beta chains below was sequenced from the same sample in a study of T cell responses to AZD1222 COVID-19 vaccine. TCRdb's table, derived via immunoSEQ multiplex PCR, lists solely in-frame clones and lacks some. Among under 300,000 clones, approximately 95% were seen once, and the ten largest hold 0.5% to 0.7%. The input for sequencing was peripheral blood, taken on day 0 of AZD1222 vaccination. The source is an adult in good health.

J is TRBJ1-2 and V is TRBV7-8; TRBD1 matches 9 bases. This CDR3 region has 17 residues. Per the germline V gene, CDR1 is SGHVS and CDR2 is FQNEAQ. V shed 4 bases, J shed 5 bases, and the junction held 14 bases outside the gene matches. The DNA of the CDR3 is TGTGCCAGCAGCTCCCCAGCCGGGACAGGGCCAGCTTATGGCTACACCTTC. As protein: CASSSPAGTGPAYGYTF.

V gene TRBV2 combines with J gene TRBJ1-6, with D hard to call. The ends were cut back, 7 bases at V and 9 bases at J, with 19 bases in the middle. Looked up from germline, CDR1 is SNHLY and CDR2 is FYNNEI. This CDR3 has 15 residues. The CDR3 bases are TGTGCCAGCACGCTAGACATCATGGGAAGTTCACCCCTCCACTTT. This sequence encodes CASTLDIMGSSPLHF.

The chain couples TRBV10-3 to TRBJ1-2, with TRBD1 identical over 8 bases. The CDR3 runs 14 residues. The J segment lost 4 bases and the V segment lost 3 bases, leaving 4 bases of the junction unmatched. CDR1 is ENHRY and CDR2 is SYGVKD in the germline V gene. The CDR3 DNA reads TGTGCCATCAGTGATCGGACAGGGATCTATGGCTACACCTTC. It translates to CAISDRTGIYGYTF.

This clone has only one observation. This sequence joins TRBV28 and TRBJ2-1; 11 nucleotides match TRBD1. This CDR3 region has 14 residues. CDR1 is MDHEN and CDR2 is SYDVKM in the germline V gene. The V segment lost 7 bases and the J segment 7 bases; nucleotides outside the gene matches: 6. The CDR3 DNA sequence: TGTGCCAGCAATTCGGGACAGGGGGGAAATGAGCAGTTCTTC. It encodes CASNSGQGGNEQFF.

The rearrangement joins TRBV7-9 to TRBJ1-6; D not resolved. The CDR3 is 15 residues long. The ends were cut back, 1 base at V and 8 bases at J, with 12 bases in the middle. Germline CDR1 reads SEHNR; CDR2 reads FQNEAQ (reference sequence). The DNA of the CDR3 is TGTGCCAGCAGCTTAGAAAGGACCCCCCATTCACCCCTCCACTTT. Encoded protein: CASSLERTPHSPLHF.

This sequence joins TRBV27 and TRBJ2-1; 11 bases agree with TRBD2. Per germline, CDR1 MNHEY and CDR2 SMNVEV (reference sequence). The CDR3 is 17 amino acids. J was trimmed by 9 bases and V by 5 bases; bases with no gene match: 15. This CDR3 is CASSRLVSSGGGFEQFF. CDR3 nucleotides: TGTGCCAGCAGTCGTTTAGTCAGTAGCGGGGGGGGTTTTGAGCAGTTCTTC.

This clone was detected once. CDR3 residues: CASRGGVGGETQYF. CDR3 in DNA: TGCGCCAGCAGAGGAGGCGTGGGCGGGGAGACCCAGTACTTC. The V call is TRBV5-1, the J call TRBJ2-5, with TRBD2 as a possible D gene (5 bases). CDR1 is SGHRS, CDR2 YFSETQ, per germline. V lost 5 bases and J 5 bases, leaving 16 bases between the germline ends. This CDR3 region has 14 residues.

The chain recombines TRBV4-1 with TRBJ1-4; D gene unclear. The CDR3 contains 15 residues. CDR1 is MGHRA and CDR2 is YSYEKL in the germline V gene. Trimming stripped 4 bases from V and 4 bases from J, with 13 bases between. The CDR3 region is CASSPRLNFNEKLFF. The CDR3 DNA is TGCGCCAGCAGCCCGAGACTCAATTTTAATGAAAAACTGTTTTTT.